The text below deals with one T cell receptor beta chain. These data are taken from a study of follicular helper T cells after annual influenza vaccination. Using immunoSEQ multiplex PCR, the repertoire was profiled, and TCRdb retains in-frame clones only, with some absent. Of about 9,400 clones in the sample, roughly 80% were seen once. The time point here: 2015-2016 season, pre-vaccination. Between 40 and 100 mL of blood was drawn per time point. The CDR3 has 11 amino acids. Germline values: CDR1 MNHEY, CDR2 SVGAGI. V was cut by 6 bases and J by 4 bases, with 4 bases left in between. The chain uses TRBV6-5 and TRBJ2-1; D uncertain. This clonotype originated in an adult who received the influenza vaccine. Material: CXCR5+ CD38- circulating T follicular helper cells from blood, obtained on the day of influenza vaccination. Described subset: circulating Tfh, non-naive CD4+CXCR5+PD-1+ (ICOS+CD38+ or ICOS-CD38-). The CDR3: CASSRYNEQFF. For the CDR3, the DNA is TGTGCCAGCAGCCGATACAATGAGCAGTTCTTC.